What follows describes a single T cell receptor beta chain. This CDR3 is 14 amino acids long. Trimming shortened V by 0 bases and J by 5 bases, and 10 bases separated the two germline ends. In germline, CDR1 is MNHEY, CDR2 SMNVEV (reference sequence). The data were produced by immunoSEQ multiplex PCR, yet TCRdb's version contains in-frame clones alone and is incomplete. The data contain some 74,000 clones, around 89% of them singletons. This record belongs to a study of OX40 agonist ivuxolimab in advanced cancers. In the study overall: As their treatment, patients were administered ivuxolimab, an agonistic anti-OX40 (CD134) antibody.

Material: CD4+ or CD8+ T cells sorted from blood, obtained in a trial of the OX40 agonist ivuxolimab. The source of this sequence is an adult with an advanced solid tumor such as melanoma, head and neck, liver or kidney cancer. This sequence joins TRBV27 and TRBJ1-2; tentative D call: TRBD1 (5 bases). This CDR3 reads CASSLSPTDYGYTF. DNA of the CDR3: TGTGCCAGCAGTTTATCGCCGACAGATTATGGCTACACCTTC.